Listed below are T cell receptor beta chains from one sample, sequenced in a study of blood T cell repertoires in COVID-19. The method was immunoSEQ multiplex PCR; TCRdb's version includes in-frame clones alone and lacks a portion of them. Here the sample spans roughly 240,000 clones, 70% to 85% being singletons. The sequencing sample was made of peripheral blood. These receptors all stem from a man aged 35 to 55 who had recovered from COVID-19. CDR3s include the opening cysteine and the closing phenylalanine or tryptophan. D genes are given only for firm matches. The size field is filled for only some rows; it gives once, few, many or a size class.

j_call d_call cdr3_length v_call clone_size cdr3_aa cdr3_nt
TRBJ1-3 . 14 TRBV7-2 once CASSDRTSGNTIYF TGTGCCAGCAGCGACAGGACCTCTGGAAACACCATATATTTT
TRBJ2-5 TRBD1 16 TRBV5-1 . CASSLGVRDSQETQYF TGCGCCAGCAGCTTGGGGGTCCGGGACAGCCAAGAGACCCAGTACTTC
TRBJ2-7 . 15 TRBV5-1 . CASSFQSTDPYEQYF TGCGCCAGCAGCTTTCAGTCCACCGATCCATACGAGCAGTACTTC
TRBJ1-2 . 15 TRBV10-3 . CAHSVGAGNNYGYTF TGTGCCCACTCGGTGGGGGCAGGGAATAACTATGGCTACACCTTC
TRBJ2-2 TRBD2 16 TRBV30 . CAWSRLAGASTGELFF TGTGCCTGGAGTCGGCTAGCGGGAGCGAGTACCGGGGAGCTGTTTTTT
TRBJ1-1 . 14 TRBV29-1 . CSATGIGMNTEAFF TGCAGCGCCACAGGGATCGGGATGAACACTGAAGCTTTCTTT
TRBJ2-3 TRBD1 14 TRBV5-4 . CASSLTGAPDTQYF TGTGCCAGCAGCTTGACAGGGGCTCCGGATACGCAGTATTTT
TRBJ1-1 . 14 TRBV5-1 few CASSLELPDTEAFF TGCGCCAGCAGCTTGGAGTTGCCAGACACTGAAGCTTTCTTT
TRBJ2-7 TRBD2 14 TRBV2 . CASSAGRGSYEQYF TGTGCCAGCAGCGCCGGGAGGGGATCCTACGAGCAGTACTTC
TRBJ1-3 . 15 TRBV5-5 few CASSTEAISGNTIYF TGTGCCAGCAGCACCGAGGCCATCTCTGGAAACACCATATATTTT
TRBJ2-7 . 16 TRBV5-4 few CASSLVPAGTLYEQYF TGTGCCAGCAGCTTGGTTCCTGCGGGTACCCTCTACGAGCAGTACTTC
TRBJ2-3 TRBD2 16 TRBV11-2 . CASSLVGGEGPDTQYF TGTGCCAGCAGCTTAGTGGGGGGGGAAGGACCAGATACGCAGTATTTT
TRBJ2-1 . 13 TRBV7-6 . CASSPFPGNEQFF TGTGCCAGCAGCCCCTTTCCAGGGAATGAGCAGTTCTTC
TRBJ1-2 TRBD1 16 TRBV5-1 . CASQTTTGQGAYGYTF TGCGCCAGCCAAACGACGACGGGACAGGGTGCGTATGGCTACACCTTC
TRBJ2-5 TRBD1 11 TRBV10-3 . CASQGEETQYF TGTGCCTCCCAGGGGGAAGAGACCCAGTACTTC
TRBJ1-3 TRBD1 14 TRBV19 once CASSSTGGGNTIYF TGTGCCAGTAGTAGTACAGGGGGCGGAAACACCATATATTTT
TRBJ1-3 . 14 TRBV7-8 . CASSLSISGNTIYF TGTGCCAGCAGCTTATCCATCTCTGGAAACACCATATATTTT
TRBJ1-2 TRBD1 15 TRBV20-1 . CSASVQGAYSYGYTF TGCAGTGCTAGTGTTCAGGGGGCGTATTCCTATGGCTACACCTTC
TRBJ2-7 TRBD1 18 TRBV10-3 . CAISGDILLTGLPYEQYF TGTGCCATCAGCGGGGATATATTGTTGACAGGGCTACCCTACGAGCAGTACTTC
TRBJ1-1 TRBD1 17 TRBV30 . CAWSAYSGTGGKTEAFF TGTGCCTGGAGCGCCTATTCCGGGACAGGGGGCAAGACTGAAGCTTTCTTT
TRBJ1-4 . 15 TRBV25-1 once CASSELAGAQEKLFF TGTGCCAGCAGTGAGCTCGCGGGGGCACAGGAAAAACTGTTTTTT
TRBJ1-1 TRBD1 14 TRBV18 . CASSPDRVGTEAFF TGTGCCAGCTCACCAGACAGGGTGGGGACTGAAGCTTTCTTT
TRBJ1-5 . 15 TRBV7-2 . CASSLVGSSGQPQHF TGTGCCAGCAGCTTAGTGGGGAGCAGTGGTCAGCCCCAGCATTTT
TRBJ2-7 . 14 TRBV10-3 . CAINQGPQTYEQYF TGTGCCATCAATCAGGGTCCCCAAACCTACGAGCAGTACTTC
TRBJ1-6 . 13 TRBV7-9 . CASTNLDGDPLHF TGTGCCAGCACCAATCTGGACGGGGATCCCCTCCACTTT
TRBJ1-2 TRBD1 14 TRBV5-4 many CASSRPGQSYGYTF TGTGCCAGCAGCCGTCCGGGACAGAGCTATGGCTACACCTTC